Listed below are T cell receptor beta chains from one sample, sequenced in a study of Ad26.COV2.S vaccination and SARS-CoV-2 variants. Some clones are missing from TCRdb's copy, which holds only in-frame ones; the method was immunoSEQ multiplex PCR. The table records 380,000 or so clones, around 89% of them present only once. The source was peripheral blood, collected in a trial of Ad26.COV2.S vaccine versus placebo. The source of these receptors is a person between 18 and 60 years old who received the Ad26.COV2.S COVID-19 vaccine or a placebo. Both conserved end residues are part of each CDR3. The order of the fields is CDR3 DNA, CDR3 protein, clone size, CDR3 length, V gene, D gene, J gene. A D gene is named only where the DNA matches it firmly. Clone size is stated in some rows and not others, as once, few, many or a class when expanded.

CDR3 DNA: TGTGCCAGCAGCACCAGACAGGGGGCGCCGAGGAACGAGCAGTACTTC
CDR3 protein: CASSTRQGAPRNEQYF
clone size: once
CDR3 length: 16
V gene: TRBV7-2
D gene: TRBD1
J gene: TRBJ2-7

CDR3 DNA: TGTGCCAGCAGCTTCACAGGGGGACGGGACAATGAGCAGTTCTTC
CDR3 protein: CASSFTGGRDNEQFF
clone size: NA
CDR3 length: 15
V gene: TRBV5-6
D gene: TRBD1
J gene: TRBJ2-1

CDR3 DNA: TGTGCCAGCAGCTTAATAGAGACCCAGTACTTC
CDR3 protein: CASSLIETQYF
clone size: NA
CDR3 length: 11
V gene: TRBV6-5
D gene: NA
J gene: TRBJ2-5

CDR3 DNA: TGCGCCAGCAGCCCGGAGCCGGGCACTGAAGCTTTCTTT
CDR3 protein: CASSPEPGTEAFF
clone size: NA
CDR3 length: 13
V gene: TRBV5-1
D gene: NA
J gene: TRBJ1-1

CDR3 DNA: TGTGCCAGCAGCTGGGGCCAGACAGATACGCAGTATTTT
CDR3 protein: CASSWGQTDTQYF
clone size: NA
CDR3 length: 13
V gene: TRBV7-8
D gene: NA
J gene: TRBJ2-3

CDR3 DNA: TGTGCCAGCAGCCTCAGGGGGAATACTGAAGCTTTCTTT
CDR3 protein: CASSLRGNTEAFF
clone size: once
CDR3 length: 13
V gene: TRBV7-9
D gene: TRBD1
J gene: TRBJ1-1

CDR3 DNA: TGTGCCATCAGAGGAGGGAGTAACTATGGCTACACCTTC
CDR3 protein: CAIRGGSNYGYTF
clone size: NA
CDR3 length: 13
V gene: TRBV10-3
D gene: NA
J gene: TRBJ1-2

CDR3 DNA: TGCGCCAGCAGCTTGGTCGGAACAGATACGCAGTATTTT
CDR3 protein: CASSLVGTDTQYF
clone size: NA
CDR3 length: 13
V gene: TRBV5-1
D gene: NA
J gene: TRBJ2-3

CDR3 DNA: TGTGCCATCAGCTTGACAGGGGAGGACGAGCAGTACTTC
CDR3 protein: CAISLTGEDEQYF
clone size: NA
CDR3 length: 13
V gene: TRBV10-3
D gene: TRBD1
J gene: TRBJ2-7

CDR3 DNA: TGTGCCAGCAGACCAGGACAGGGGACAGATACGCAGTATTTT
CDR3 protein: CASRPGQGTDTQYF
clone size: NA
CDR3 length: 14
V gene: TRBV11-2
D gene: TRBD1
J gene: TRBJ2-3

CDR3 DNA: TGTGCCAGCATGACTAGCGGGAGAGGAACCGGGGAGCTGTTTTTT
CDR3 protein: CASMTSGRGTGELFF
clone size: NA
CDR3 length: 15
V gene: TRBV2
D gene: TRBD2
J gene: TRBJ2-2

CDR3 DNA: TGCGCCAGCAGCTTGGGGACACAAAATGGCTACACCTTC
CDR3 protein: CASSLGTQNGYTF
clone size: NA
CDR3 length: 13
V gene: TRBV5-1
D gene: NA
J gene: TRBJ1-2

CDR3 DNA: TGTGCCAGCAGCGGTGTTCAGGGCTGGGGTACCTACGAGCAGTACTTC
CDR3 protein: CASSGVQGWGTYEQYF
clone size: NA
CDR3 length: 16
V gene: TRBV5-6
D gene: NA
J gene: TRBJ2-7

CDR3 DNA: TGTGCCAGCAGTTTGAAGCAGGGGGGGAGAGGGACTCAGCCCCAGCATTTT
CDR3 protein: CASSLKQGGRGTQPQHF
clone size: NA
CDR3 length: 17
V gene: TRBV28
D gene: TRBD1
J gene: TRBJ1-5

CDR3 DNA: TGTGCAGCCGGGAGGGGGACTGAAGCTTTCTTT
CDR3 protein: CAAGRGTEAFF
clone size: NA
CDR3 length: 11
V gene: TRBV28
D gene: NA
J gene: TRBJ1-1

CDR3 DNA: TGTGCCAGCAGGTCCAATACAGGGACTGAGCAGTACTTC
CDR3 protein: CASRSNTGTEQYF
clone size: NA
CDR3 length: 13
V gene: TRBV2
D gene: NA
J gene: TRBJ2-7

CDR3 DNA: TGTGCCATCAGTGAGTGGATGCTAGCGGGAGGGGACAATGAGCAGTTCTTC
CDR3 protein: CAISEWMLAGGDNEQFF
clone size: NA
CDR3 length: 17
V gene: TRBV10-3
D gene: TRBD2
J gene: TRBJ2-1

CDR3 DNA: TGTGCCATCAGTTCGGGCAGGGATGAGACCCAGTACTTC
CDR3 protein: CAISSGRDETQYF
clone size: NA
CDR3 length: 13
V gene: TRBV10-3
D gene: NA
J gene: TRBJ2-5

CDR3 DNA: TGTGCCAGCAGCCCCGGGAGAACTAATGAAAAACTGTTTTTT
CDR3 protein: CASSPGRTNEKLFF
clone size: NA
CDR3 length: 14
V gene: TRBV3-1/TRBV3-2
D gene: NA
J gene: TRBJ1-4

CDR3 DNA: TGTGCCAGCAGCTTTGGACAGGGGGCAGGGGAAAAACTGTTTTTT
CDR3 protein: CASSFGQGAGEKLFF
clone size: NA
CDR3 length: 15
V gene: TRBV7-9
D gene: TRBD1
J gene: TRBJ1-4

CDR3 DNA: TGCGCCAGCAGCCAGGTACTTAAAAGGGGGGGTCGCGGCACTGAAGCTTTCTTT
CDR3 protein: CASSQVLKRGGRGTEAFF
clone size: NA
CDR3 length: 18
V gene: TRBV4-1
D gene: NA
J gene: TRBJ1-1

CDR3 DNA: TGCGCCAGCAGCCAGAACCGGGACAGGGGGTATGGCTACACCTTC
CDR3 protein: CASSQNRDRGYGYTF
clone size: once
CDR3 length: 15
V gene: TRBV4-1
D gene: TRBD1
J gene: TRBJ1-2

CDR3 DNA: TGTGCCAGCAGCCTACCGAACACCGGGGAGCTGTTTTTT
CDR3 protein: CASSLPNTGELFF
clone size: once
CDR3 length: 13
V gene: TRBV28
D gene: NA
J gene: TRBJ2-2

CDR3 DNA: TGCGCCAGCAGCCCAGGGATAGCGGGAGGTAGGACCGGGGAGCTGTTTTTT
CDR3 protein: CASSPGIAGGRTGELFF
clone size: NA
CDR3 length: 17
V gene: TRBV4-1
D gene: TRBD2
J gene: TRBJ2-2

CDR3 DNA: TGTGCCAGCAGCCTAGTTTGGGGCAATGAGCAGTTCTTC
CDR3 protein: CASSLVWGNEQFF
clone size: NA
CDR3 length: 13
V gene: TRBV11-2
D gene: NA
J gene: TRBJ2-1

CDR3 DNA: TGCAGCGTTAACCTAGATCGGGGCAATGAGCAGTTCTTC
CDR3 protein: CSVNLDRGNEQFF
clone size: NA
CDR3 length: 13
V gene: TRBV29-1
D gene: NA
J gene: TRBJ2-1

CDR3 DNA: TGTGCCAGCAGCTTGCAGGGGGCGCAAGATACGCAGTATTTT
CDR3 protein: CASSLQGAQDTQYF
clone size: NA
CDR3 length: 14
V gene: TRBV7-2
D gene: TRBD1
J gene: TRBJ2-3

CDR3 DNA: TGTGCCAGCAGCCTTATGCTCTCGGACAGGGAGACCCAGTACTTC
CDR3 protein: CASSLMLSDRETQYF
clone size: NA
CDR3 length: 15
V gene: TRBV11-2
D gene: TRBD1
J gene: TRBJ2-5

CDR3 DNA: TGCGCCAGCAGTCTAGCGGGGGGTCAGAACACCGGGGAGCTGTTTTTT
CDR3 protein: CASSLAGGQNTGELFF
clone size: NA
CDR3 length: 16
V gene: TRBV5-1
D gene: TRBD2
J gene: TRBJ2-2

CDR3 DNA: TGTGCCAGCAGTTCCCAGGGCCATAATAGCAATCAGCCCCAGCATTTT
CDR3 protein: CASSSQGHNSNQPQHF
clone size: few
CDR3 length: 16
V gene: TRBV6-5
D gene: NA
J gene: TRBJ1-5